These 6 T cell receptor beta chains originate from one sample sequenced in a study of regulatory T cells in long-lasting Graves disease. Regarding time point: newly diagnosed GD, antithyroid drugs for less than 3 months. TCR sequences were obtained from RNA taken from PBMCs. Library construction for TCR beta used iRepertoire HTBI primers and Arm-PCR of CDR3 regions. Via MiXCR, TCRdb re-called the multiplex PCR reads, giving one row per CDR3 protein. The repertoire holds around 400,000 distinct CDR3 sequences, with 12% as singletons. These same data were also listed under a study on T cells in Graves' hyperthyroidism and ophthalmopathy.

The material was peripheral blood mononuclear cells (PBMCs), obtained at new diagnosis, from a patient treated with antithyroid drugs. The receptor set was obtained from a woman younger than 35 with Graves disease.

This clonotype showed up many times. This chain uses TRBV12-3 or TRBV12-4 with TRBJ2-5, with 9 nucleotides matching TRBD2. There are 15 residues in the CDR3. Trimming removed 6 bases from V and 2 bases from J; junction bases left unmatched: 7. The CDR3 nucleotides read TGTGCCAGCAGACCGAGCGGGGGGACTCAAGAGACCCAGTACTTC. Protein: CASRPSGGTQETQYF.

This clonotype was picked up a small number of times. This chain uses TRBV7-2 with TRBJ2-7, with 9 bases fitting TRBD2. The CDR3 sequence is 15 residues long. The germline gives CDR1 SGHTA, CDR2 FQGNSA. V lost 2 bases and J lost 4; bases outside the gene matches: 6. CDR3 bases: TGTGCCAGCAGCTTATCGAGCGGGAGGCGTTACGAGCAGTACTTC. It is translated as CASSLSSGRRYEQYF.

Here the CDR3 DNA reads TGTGCCAGCAGGGGGGACAACTACGAGCAGTACTTC. This translates into CASRGDNYEQYF. The J gene is TRBJ2-7, the V gene TRBV27, with a weak D call TRBD1 (6 bases). Germline CDR1 and CDR2: MNHEY and SMNVEV (reference sequence). V lost 6 bases to trimming and J lost 3 bases, with 9 bases between them. CDR3 length: 12 residues.

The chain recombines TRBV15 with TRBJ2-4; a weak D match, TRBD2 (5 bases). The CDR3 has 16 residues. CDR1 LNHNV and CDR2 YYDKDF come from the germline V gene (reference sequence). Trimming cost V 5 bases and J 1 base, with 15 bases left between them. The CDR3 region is CATSDDLAGAKNIQYF. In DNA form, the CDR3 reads TGTGCCACCAGCGATGATCTAGCTGGGGCCAAAAACATTCAGTACTTC.

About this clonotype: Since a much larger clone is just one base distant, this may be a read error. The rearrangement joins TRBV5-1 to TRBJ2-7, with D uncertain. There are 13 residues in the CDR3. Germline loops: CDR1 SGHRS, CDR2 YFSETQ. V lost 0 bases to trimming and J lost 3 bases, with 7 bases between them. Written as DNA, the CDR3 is TGCGCCAGCAGCTTGGGATATGGCTACGAGCAGTACTTC. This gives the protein CASSLGYGYEQYF.

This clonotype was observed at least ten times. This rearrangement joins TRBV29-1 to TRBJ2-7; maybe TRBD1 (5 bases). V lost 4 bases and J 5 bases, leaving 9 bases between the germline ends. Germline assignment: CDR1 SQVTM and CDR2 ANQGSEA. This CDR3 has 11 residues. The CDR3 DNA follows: TGCAGCGTTGTACAGGCCCACGAGCAGTACTTC. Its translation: CSVVQAHEQYF.